The sequence of this TCR beta chain was determined in a study of blood T cell repertoires in COVID-19. Overall study: The study drew acute and convalescent COVID-19 samples from the United States, Italy and Spain. The cDNA or gDNA used as material had been derived from T cells, B-cell-depleted T cells, or PBMCs.

Authors' data handling: By means of reference gene primer amplification, nucleated cell counts were estimated. Clones were read by immunoSEQ multiplex PCR, and TCRdb kept only the in-frame ones, dropping some. V and J calls plus clone size are reproduced from that table; the DNA served to infer D and trimming. The table records some 96,000 clones, around 81% of them present only once. The CDR3 has 13 amino acids. The V and J ends lost 0 bases and 8 bases respectively, with 8 bases between them. Germline lookup yields CDR1 SGDLS and CDR2 YYNGEE. Sequenced input: peripheral blood. V and J are TRBV9 and TRBJ1-4, with no clear D. The receptor was isolated from a man aged 50-60 years with active or convalescent COVID-19. The CDR3 region is CASSVVPGEKLFF. CDR3 DNA: TGTGCCAGCAGCGTAGTTCCAGGCGAAAAACTGTTTTTT.